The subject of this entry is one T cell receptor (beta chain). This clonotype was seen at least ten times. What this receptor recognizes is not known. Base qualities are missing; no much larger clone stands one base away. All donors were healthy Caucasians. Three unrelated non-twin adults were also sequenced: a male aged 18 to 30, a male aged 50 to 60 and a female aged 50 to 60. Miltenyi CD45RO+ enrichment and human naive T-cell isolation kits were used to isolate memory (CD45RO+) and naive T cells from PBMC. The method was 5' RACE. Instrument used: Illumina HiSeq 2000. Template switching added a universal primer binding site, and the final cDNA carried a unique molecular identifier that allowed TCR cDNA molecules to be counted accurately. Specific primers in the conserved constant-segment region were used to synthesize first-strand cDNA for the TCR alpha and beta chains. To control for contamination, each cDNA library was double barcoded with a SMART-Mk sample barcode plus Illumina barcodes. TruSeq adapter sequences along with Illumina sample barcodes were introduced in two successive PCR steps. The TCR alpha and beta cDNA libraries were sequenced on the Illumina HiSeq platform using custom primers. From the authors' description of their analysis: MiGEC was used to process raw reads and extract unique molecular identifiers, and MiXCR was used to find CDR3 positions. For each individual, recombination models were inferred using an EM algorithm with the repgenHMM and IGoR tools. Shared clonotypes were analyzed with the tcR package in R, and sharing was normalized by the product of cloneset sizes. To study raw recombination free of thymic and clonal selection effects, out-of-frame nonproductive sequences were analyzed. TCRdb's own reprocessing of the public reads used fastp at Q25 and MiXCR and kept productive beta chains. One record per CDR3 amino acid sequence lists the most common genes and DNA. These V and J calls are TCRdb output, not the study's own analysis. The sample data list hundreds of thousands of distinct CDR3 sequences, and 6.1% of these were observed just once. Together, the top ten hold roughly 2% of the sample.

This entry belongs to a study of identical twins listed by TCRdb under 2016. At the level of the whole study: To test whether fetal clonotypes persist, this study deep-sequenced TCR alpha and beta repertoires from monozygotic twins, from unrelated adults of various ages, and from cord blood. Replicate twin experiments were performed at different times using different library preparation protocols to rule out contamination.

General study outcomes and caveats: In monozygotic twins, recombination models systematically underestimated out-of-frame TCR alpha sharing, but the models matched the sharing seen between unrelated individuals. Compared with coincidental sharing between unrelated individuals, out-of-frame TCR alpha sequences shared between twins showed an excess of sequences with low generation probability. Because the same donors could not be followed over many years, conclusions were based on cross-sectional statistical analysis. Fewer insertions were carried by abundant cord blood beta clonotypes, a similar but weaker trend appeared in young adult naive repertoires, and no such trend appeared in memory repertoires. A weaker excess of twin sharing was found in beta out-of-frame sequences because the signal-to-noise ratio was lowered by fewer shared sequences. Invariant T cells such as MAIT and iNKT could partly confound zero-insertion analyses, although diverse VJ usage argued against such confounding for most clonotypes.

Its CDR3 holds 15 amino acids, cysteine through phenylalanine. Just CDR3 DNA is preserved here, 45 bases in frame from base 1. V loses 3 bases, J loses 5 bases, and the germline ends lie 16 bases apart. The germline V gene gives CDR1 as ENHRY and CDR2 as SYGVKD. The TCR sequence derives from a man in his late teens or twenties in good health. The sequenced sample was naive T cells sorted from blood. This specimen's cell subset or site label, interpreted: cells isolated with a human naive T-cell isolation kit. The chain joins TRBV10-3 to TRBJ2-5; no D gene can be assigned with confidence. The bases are TGTGCCATCAGTGAATTGGGATTCACCAAGGAGACCCAGTACTTC. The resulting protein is CAISELGFTKETQYF.